The clone carrying this T cell receptor beta chain was detected a few times. The antigen remains unidentified. The sample is drawn from a study of T cells after yellow fever vaccination. On the study more broadly: When fractions had low cell numbers, they were prepared with SMART-Seq v4 Ultra Low Input. Study-wide findings and caveats: Re-detected after boosting: most primary clones, 96% of CD4 and about 89% of CD8. Repertoires obtained by FACS sorting could include abundant clonotypes that entered as contaminants from the bulk population.

5'RACE template switching produced TCR cDNA carrying a universal primer site and UMIs. TCRdb fed the 5' RACE reads into MiXCR, producing one record per CDR3 protein. The profile covers hundreds of thousands of distinct CDR3 sequences, with roughly an eighth appearing a single time and 2.5% to 4% taken by the ten largest. Looked up from germline, CDR1 is LNHNV and CDR2 is YYDKDF (reference sequence). The V and J ends lost 6 bases and 3 bases respectively, with 14 bases between them. The CDR3 has 14 amino acids. The receptor was derived from a man younger than 30 who received the YFV17D yellow fever vaccine. Source: CD4+ T cells sorted from PBMCs, taken 15 days after the yellow fever booster vaccination. The rearrangement uses TRBV15 and TRBJ1-2; tentative D call: TRBD1 (6 bases). The CDR3 here is CATRMRTGYYGYTF. CDR3 nucleotide sequence: TGTGCCACCAGAATGAGAACAGGGTACTATGGCTACACCTTC.